One sample yielded the 10 T cell receptor beta chains listed below, sequenced in a study of blood T cells in healthy people across ages. PCR was performed a second time for roughly 7 to 12 cycles using a sample-barcoded 5' primer and a J-beta primer mix. In TCRdb, the 5' RACE reads were re-called with MiXCR into one record per CDR3 protein. The sample lists 1.5 million to 2 million distinct CDR3 sequences, roughly a third occurring once. The sequenced material came from blood. All receptors derive from a woman in her twenties or thirties in good health.

This rearrangement joins TRBV10-3 to TRBJ2-7; 7 bases map to TRBD2. Germline assignment: CDR1 ENHRY and CDR2 SYGVKD. The CDR3 covers 18 residues. The V gene end was trimmed by 11 bases and the J gene end by 3 bases; junction bases not matched to a gene: 25. Here the CDR3 reads CAVLSDKTKSGTYYEQYF. The DNA of the CDR3 is TGTGCCGTATTAAGTGACAAGACGAAGAGCGGGACCTACTACGAGCAGTACTTC.

The V call is TRBV5-5, the J call TRBJ2-7; D is possibly TRBD1 (5 bases). Germline CDR1 is SGHKS and CDR2 is YYEKEE (reference sequence). This CDR3 is built from 15 residues. The V and J ends lost 4 bases and 1 base respectively, with 15 bases between them. The DNA for the CDR3 is TGTGCCAGCAGCCAAGACAGTCCCCCATCCTACGAGCAGTACTTC. Translated, it gives CASSQDSPPSYEQYF. The full variable domain, its missing parts supplied by reference TRBV5-5 and TRBJ2-7, is DAGVTQSPTHLIKTRGQQVTLRCSPISGHKSVSWYQQVLGQGPQFIFQYYEKEERGRGNFPDRFSARQFPNYSSELNVNALLLGDSALYLCASSQDSPPSYEQYFGPGTRLTVT.

The rearrangement joins TRBV2 to TRBJ2-7; 7 positions match TRBD2. In germline, CDR1 is SNHLY, CDR2 FYNNEI. The V and J ends lost 5 bases and 3 bases, in that order; junction bases with no gene match: 22. This CDR3 spans 19 amino acids. The CDR3 bases are TGTGCCAGCAGTTTCCGGGCTCTAGCGGAATTAGGGGAGAGCTACGAGCAGTACTTC. This translates into CASSFRALAELGESYEQYF.

Worth noting for this clonotype: This likely comes from a read error, as the CDR3 has no conserved phenylalanine or tryptophan at its end. The chain employs TRBV12-3 or TRBV12-4 and TRBJ2-3; D might be TRBD1 (5 bases). The CDR3 has 13 residues. V gave up 6 bases and J gave up 5 bases, with 12 bases separating them. In DNA form, the CDR3 reads TGTGCCAGCAGCTTTGCCAGGGAAGATACGCAGTATTCT. It encodes CASSFAREDTQYS.

Regarding this clonotype: A much larger clone sits a single nucleotide away, making a read error possible. The chain has TRBV29-1 and TRBJ2-5, with 10 bases lining up with TRBD2. There are 15 residues in the CDR3. Germline CDR1 SQVTM, CDR2 ANQGSEA. CDR3 residues: CSVDPHSGREEIQYF. In DNA form, the CDR3 reads TGCAGCGTAGACCCCCACAGCGGGAGGGAAGAGATCCAGTACTTC.

This clonotype was seen a few times. This sequence joins TRBV4-1 and TRBJ2-1; D not resolved. The CDR3 covers 16 residues. V lost 2 bases to trimming and J lost 6 bases, with 17 bases between them. CDR1 is MGHRA, CDR2 YSYEKL, per germline. The CDR3 DNA follows: TGCGCCAGCAGCCAACCAGTAGGGATCATGGGCAATGAGCAGTTCTTC. Translated: CASSQPVGIMGNEQFF.

The gene calls are TRBV10-3 and TRBJ1-5; D gene ambiguous. Trimming left V 2 bases short and J 5 bases short, with 7 bases between. The length of the CDR3 is 13 residues. Germline CDR1 ENHRY, CDR2 SYGVKD. The CDR3 DNA reads TGTGCCATCAGTGAGCAGGAATATCAGCCCCAGCATTTT. Residues: CAISEQEYQPQHF.

About this clonotype itself: A much larger clone differs from this one at a single base, so this may be a read error. The V gene is TRBV27, the J gene TRBJ2-4; maybe TRBD1 (5 bases). The tail of the sequence fits TRBJ2-7 better, so the J call may be wrong. Germline V CDR1 and CDR2: MNHEY, SMNVEV (reference sequence). The CDR3 extends over 13 amino acids. The DNA of the CDR3 is TGTGCCAGCAGTTTCGGCAGGGTGTACGAGCAGTACGTC. Its translation is CASSFGRVYEQYV.

Regarding this clonotype: A much larger clone lies a single base off, so this may be a read error. The genes are TRBV20-1 and TRBJ2-1; D is possibly TRBD2 (6 bases). This CDR3 spans 14 amino acids. Looked up from germline, CDR1 is DFQATT and CDR2 is SNEGSKA (reference sequence). CDR3 sequence: CSHASDGLYNEQFF. The CDR3 coding sequence is TGCAGCCACGCTAGCGACGGTCTCTACAATGAGCAGTTCTTC.

This clonotype has more than one count but fewer than ten. The gene calls are TRBV6-4 and TRBJ2-3; 8 bases are a match to TRBD2. The CDR3 contains 16 residues. V lost 0 bases, J lost 4 bases, and 6 bases stayed unmatched. Per the germline V gene, CDR1 is MRHNA and CDR2 is SNTAGT. The CDR3 reads CASSDSGGRFSDTQYF. In DNA form, the CDR3 reads TGTGCCAGCAGTGACTCCGGCGGGAGGTTTTCAGATACGCAGTATTTT.